The T cell receptor (beta chain) under discussion was sequenced for a study of T cells in Graves' hyperthyroidism and ophthalmopathy. Study-wide background: Peripheral blood was secured at the point of initial diagnosis, before any treatment.

The CDR3 is 14 residues long. Germline loops: CDR1 WSHSY, CDR2 SAAADI. V dropped 8 bases and J dropped 11 bases, with 19 bases sitting between them. Regions amplified from RNA transcripts were the TCR beta CDR3 regions. The TCR CDR3 was amplified in a first-round RT-PCR using the HTBI primer set. MiXCR, run by TCRdb on the multiplex PCR reads, gives a single entry per CDR3 protein. The repertoire holds a few hundred thousand distinct CDR3 sequences, with roughly an eighth as singletons. Calling Graves' hyperthyroidism stable meant ophthalmopathy did not progress within 18 months. Diagnoses rested on clinical symptoms, serum thyroxine and TRAb, thyroid ultrasound and orbital computed tomography. This clonotype was found many times.

V and J are TRBV10-2 and TRBJ1-6; D perhaps matches TRBD1 (5 bases). Sequenced material: blood. The sequence derives from a woman aged 18-29 years with Graves' hyperthyroidism. The CDR3 is CASDKGPMRAPLHF. CDR3 bases: TGCGCCAGCGATAAGGGACCAATGAGGGCACCCCTCCACTTT.